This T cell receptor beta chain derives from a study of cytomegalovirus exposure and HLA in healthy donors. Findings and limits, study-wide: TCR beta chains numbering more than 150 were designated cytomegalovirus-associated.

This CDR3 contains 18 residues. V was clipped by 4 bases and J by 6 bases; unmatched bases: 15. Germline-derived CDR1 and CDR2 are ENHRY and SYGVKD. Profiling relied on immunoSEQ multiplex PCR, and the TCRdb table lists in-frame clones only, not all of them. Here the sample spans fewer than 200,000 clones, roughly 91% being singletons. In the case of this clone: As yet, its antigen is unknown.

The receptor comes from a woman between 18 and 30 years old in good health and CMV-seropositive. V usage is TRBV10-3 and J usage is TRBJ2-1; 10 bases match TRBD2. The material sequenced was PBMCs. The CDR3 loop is CAISAKGGAGGPINEQFF. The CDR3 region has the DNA TGTGCCATCAGTGCGAAAGGTGGAGCGGGAGGGCCGATCAATGAGCAGTTCTTC.